In its sample, the clone carrying this T cell receptor (beta chain) was seen a few times. The data stem from a study of OX40 agonist ivuxolimab in advanced cancers. V shed 3 bases and J 5 bases; nucleotides not matched to a gene: 16. The CDR3 sequence is 18 residues long. In germline, CDR1 is SGHRS, CDR2 YFSETQ. The data were produced by immunoSEQ multiplex PCR, yet TCRdb's version contains in-frame clones alone and is incomplete. There are tens of thousands of clones in the sample; roughly 80% occur only once, and around a third lies in the top ten. This chain connects TRBV5-1 to TRBJ2-3; 9 bases agree with TRBD2. The TCR comes from an adult with an advanced solid tumor such as melanoma, head and neck, liver or kidney cancer. This sample comprised CD4+ or CD8+ T cells sorted from blood, obtained in a trial of the OX40 agonist ivuxolimab. The CDR3 DNA reads TGCGCCAGCAGCTCCGACGTCGGGGCGGGAGGGGACGGAGATACGCAGTATTTT. The encoded protein is CASSSDVGAGGDGDTQYF.